This record covers a single T cell receptor (beta chain). Its antigen is currently unknown. Germline CDR1 reads SGHTA; CDR2 reads FQGTGA. With 3 bases removed from V and 0 bases from J, the gap between germline ends came to 9 bases. The CDR3 runs 15 residues. This record comes from a study of cytotoxic CD8 clonotypes in ibrutinib-treated CLL. Study in general: Included were 11 relapsed/refractory and 15 treatment-naive patients, of whom fewer than 18 were IGHV unmutated. About 25 partial and 2 complete responses; at median approximately 70 months, around 14 remitted, roughly twelve progressed. Study-level results: Patients had baseline clonality above age-matched healthy donors, and this clonality moved with circulating CD8+ T-cell counts. Public clonotypes, rarely seen, contracted or held steady on treatment.

Clones were sequenced by immunoSEQ multiplex PCR, and TCRdb holds only the in-frame ones, with some missing. The table has almost 250,000 clones, roughly 70% seen once. This sequence joins TRBV7-3 and TRBJ2-1; D is uncertain. The sample here was PBMCs, taken after 24 months of ibrutinib treatment. The TCR was taken from a human donor with chronic lymphocytic leukemia. The CDR3 nucleotides are TGTGCCAGCAGCTTTAGCCTCAGCTCCTACAATGAGCAGTTCTTC. It translates to CASSFSLSSYNEQFF.